The 26 T cell receptor beta chains below all came from one sample that was sequenced in a study of cytomegalovirus exposure and HLA in healthy donors (dated by TCRdb to 2016 to 2017). Library preparation used the immunoSEQ multiplex PCR assay. TCRdb took over this immuneACCESS table, retaining in-frame rearrangements with V and J assigned. Such tables are incomplete; in checked studies, under half of the missing clones stem from an unresolved V gene, and the remainder is unexplained. The sample records 150,000 to 200,000 clones, around 88% of which are singletons. The top ten clones comprise about 1.5% of the sample. Sequenced input: PBMCs. All receptors come from a woman aged 18-29 years in good health and CMV-seronegative.

V is TRBV14 and J is TRBJ2-1; 10 nucleotides match TRBD2. The CDR3 is 18 amino acids. Germline V gene data show CDR1 as SGHDN and CDR2 as FVKESK. V lost 4 bases, J lost 7 bases, and 16 bases stayed unmatched. CDR3 nucleotides: TGTGCCAGCAGCCCGAAAGGCCGGGCTAGCGGGAGTCAGAATGAGCAGTTCTTC. Protein: CASSPKGRASGSQNEQFF.

A note on this clone: Other DNA variants within this sample encode the same CDR3. V usage is TRBV2 and J usage is TRBJ1-2; TRBD1 matches at 12 bases. The germline CDR1 and CDR2 sequences are SNHLY and FYNNEI. The CDR3 totals 16 residues. V trimming: 5 bases; J trimming: 0 bases; junction bases outside the gene matches: 4. CDR3 bases: TGTGCCAGCAGTCGGGACAGGGGGCCTACTAACTATGGCTACACCTTC. It encodes CASSRDRGPTNYGYTF.

The chain joins TRBV10-2 to TRBJ1-2; D might be TRBD1 (6 bases). The germline gives CDR1 WSHSY, CDR2 SAAADI. The CDR3 runs 14 residues. V was shortened by 7 bases and J by 3 bases, with 15 bases between the two germline ends. DNA of the CDR3: TGCGCCAGCACCGTACAGGGAACCCACTATGGCTACACCTTC. This gives the protein CASTVQGTHYGYTF.

V and J are TRBV5-1 and TRBJ1-5, with D perhaps matching TRBD1 (6 bases). The V gene's germline CDR1 is SGHRS and CDR2 YFSETQ. The CDR3 loop spans 15 amino acids. The ends were cut back, 2 bases at V and 9 bases at J, with 18 bases in the middle. Here the CDR3 reads CASSLSGDTSWPQHF. The CDR3 region has the DNA TGCGCCAGCAGCTTAAGCGGGGACACCAGTTGGCCCCAGCATTTT.

This rearrangement joins TRBV13 to TRBJ2-7, with 8 bases fitting TRBD1. The J segment lost 1 base and the V segment lost 2 bases, leaving 7 bases of the junction unmatched. The CDR3 loop spans 16 amino acids. Germline V gene lookup returns CDR1 PRHDT and CDR2 FYEKMQ (reference sequence). CDR3 loop: CASSLRTGIRSYEQYF. CDR3 bases: TGTGCCAGCAGCTTACGGACAGGGATTCGGTCCTACGAGCAGTACTTC.

This clone was found once. The chain joins TRBV4-2 to TRBJ1-1; D not resolved. Deletions cut 0 bases from V and 5 bases from J, with 13 bases between. Germline assignment: CDR1 LGHNA and CDR2 YNFKEQ. The CDR3 length is 15 residues. The CDR3, as DNA: TGTGCCAGCAGCCAAGATCTTCTAAGGCGGACTGAAGCTTTCTTT. Its protein is CASSQDLLRRTEAFF.

The genes are TRBV19 and TRBJ2-7; D is perhaps TRBD1 (6 bases). Germline V CDR1 and CDR2: LNHDA, SQIVND (reference sequence). Trimming stripped 3 bases from V and 5 bases from J, with 20 bases between. The CDR3 totals 16 residues. The CDR3 DNA is TGTGCCAGTAGTATCCTCGCAGTGACAGGAGGAAACGAGCAGTACTTC. This translates into CASSILAVTGGNEQYF.

This chain joins TRBV6-5 and TRBJ2-3; possible D gene TRBD2, 6 bases. Germline V gene sequence: CDR1 MNHEY, CDR2 SVGAGI. The germline V and J ends were trimmed by 4 bases and 1 base, with 12 bases remaining between them. This CDR3 is built from 15 residues. The chain's CDR3 is CASSFPGARTDTQYF. DNA for the CDR3: TGTGCCAGCAGTTTTCCGGGAGCCCGCACAGATACGCAGTATTTT.

The rearrangement joins TRBV4-1 to TRBJ2-3, with TRBD1 matching 7 bases. This CDR3 comprises 15 residues. Germline values: CDR1 MGHRA, CDR2 YSYEKL. V shed 6 bases and J 1 base; nucleotides not matched to a gene: 7. CDR3 sequence: CASRPGQSGTDTQYF. CDR3 DNA sequence: TGCGCCAGCAGACCGGGACAGTCTGGCACAGATACGCAGTATTTT.

The V and J genes are TRBV30 and TRBJ2-7; D remains unclear. V lost 4 bases and J lost 7, with 11 bases in between. Germline assignment: CDR1 GTSNPN and CDR2 SVGIG (reference sequence). The CDR3 loop spans 11 amino acids. DNA for the CDR3: TGTGCCTGGAAGGCTAGTTGGGAGCAGTACTTC. This encodes CAWKASWEQYF. Based on the CDR3 plus reference TRBV30 and TRBJ2-7, the full variable domain is SQTIHQWPATLVQPVGSPLSLECTVEGTSNPNLYWYRQAAGRGLQLLFYSVGIGQISSEVPQNLSASRPQDRQFILSSKKLLLSDSGFYLCAWKASWEQYFGPGTRLTVT.

This clone was detected only once. CDR3 in amino acids: CASSPSIRGQPQHF. The CDR3 region has the DNA TGTGCCAGCTCACCATCGATCAGGGGGCAGCCCCAGCATTTT. V gene TRBV18 combines with J gene TRBJ1-5, with 7 bases aligning to TRBD1. CDR1 is KGHSH and CDR2 is LQKENI in the germline V gene. The CDR3 runs 14 residues. V was pared by 2 bases and J by 7 bases, with 5 bases of the junction left unmatched.

The J gene is TRBJ2-7, the V gene TRBV10-3; 8 bases are shared with TRBD1. CDR3 length: 14 amino acids. Trimming at V came to 7 bases and at J to 6 bases, leaving 11 bases not matched to a gene. CDR1 and CDR2 (germline): ENHRY, SYGVKD. The CDR3 spells CAIKSEQGASEQYF. In nucleotides, the CDR3 is TGTGCCATCAAATCCGAGCAGGGGGCCTCCGAGCAGTACTTC.

This clone came up a few times. The V call is TRBV12-2, the J call TRBJ2-3; TRBD2, the D gene given by the table, was not confirmed from the DNA. TRBV12-2 is labeled a pseudogene. This CDR3 has 16 residues. This CDR3 is CASRLEREASTDTQYF. The CDR3 DNA reads as TGTGCAAGTCGCTTAGAGCGGGAGGCTAGCACAGATACGCAGTATTTT.

The rearrangement uses TRBV30 and TRBJ1-2; possible D gene TRBD1, 5 bases. CDR3 length: 10 residues. V dropped 5 bases and J dropped 5 bases, with 6 bases sitting between them. Germline V gives CDR1 GTSNPN, CDR2 SVGIG (reference sequence). CDR3 sequence reads: CAWGGYGYTF. The CDR3 coding sequence is TGTGCCTGGGGGGGGTATGGCTACACCTTC.

The gene calls are TRBV5-6 and TRBJ1-2; unclear D gene. CDR1 is SGHDT, CDR2 YYEEEE, per germline. Trimming cost V 4 bases and J 10 bases, with 14 bases left between them. The CDR3 runs 12 residues. The chain's CDR3 is CASSLGLFHYTF. In DNA form, the CDR3 reads TGTGCCAGCAGCCTCGGACTGTTTCACTACACCTTC.

This chain links TRBV9 with TRBJ1-1, with TRBD1 identical over 10 bases. V was clipped by 4 bases and J by 0 bases; unmatched bases: 6. The germline V gene has CDR1 SGDLS and CDR2 YYNGEE. The CDR3 contains 16 residues. CDR3 sequence reads: CASSPGQGLLNTEAFF. The CDR3 DNA is TGTGCCAGCAGCCCGGGACAGGGGCTTTTGAACACTGAAGCTTTCTTT.

The V call is TRBV19, the J call TRBJ2-2, with TRBD2 as a possible D gene (6 bases). The length of the CDR3 is 16 residues. Germline CDR1 is LNHDA and CDR2 is SQIVND (reference sequence). Trimming pared 1 base from V and 6 bases from J, leaving 15 bases between. DNA of the CDR3: TGTGCCAGTAGTATAGTTGGAGGGAGTGGACCCGGGGAGCTGTTTTTT. Amino acids: CASSIVGGSGPGELFF.

The V gene is TRBV5-1, the J gene TRBJ1-4; 7 nucleotides agree with TRBD1. Germline loops: CDR1 SGHRS, CDR2 YFSETQ. V was pared by 4 bases and J by 0 bases, with 9 bases of the junction left unmatched. The CDR3 covers 17 residues. The CDR3 coding sequence is TGCGCCAGCAGCACTGGGACAGTAGGAGCAACTAATGAAAAACTGTTTTTT. Protein product: CASSTGTVGATNEKLFF.

The V call is TRBV5-1, the J call TRBJ1-1; D gene unclear. This CDR3 spans 15 amino acids. Trimming left V 0 bases short and J 1 base short, with 10 bases between. Germline lookup yields CDR1 SGHRS and CDR2 YFSETQ. The DNA for the CDR3 is TGCGCCAGCAGCTTGGCGGAGGGTCAGAACACTGAAGCTTTCTTT. It yields the protein CASSLAEGQNTEAFF.

V and J are TRBV15 and TRBJ2-7, with a weak D call TRBD2 (5 bases). Germline CDR1 and CDR2: LNHNV and YYDKDF (reference sequence). V shed 5 bases and J shed 3 bases, with 17 bases lying between them. The CDR3 is 15 amino acids. The CDR3 bases are TGTGCCACCAGCGTTAACCCCGGGATTAACTACGAGCAGTACTTC. Translating gives CATSVNPGINYEQYF. The full variable domain, rest sourced from reference TRBV15 and TRBJ2-7, is DAMVIQNPRYQVTQFGKPVTLSCSQTLNHNVMYWYQQKSSQAPKLLFHYYDKDFNNEADTPDNFQSRRPNTSFCFLDIRSPGLGDTAMYLCATSVNPGINYEQYFGPGTRLTVT.

V usage is TRBV12-1 and J usage is TRBJ2-7; TRBD2, the D gene given by the table, was not confirmed from the DNA. TRBV12-1 is a listed pseudogene. There are 15 residues in the CDR3. The CDR3 DNA follows: TGTGCCAGCAGGCATCCGGGACTAGGGCCCTACGAGCAGTACTTC. Translated, it gives CASRHPGLGPYEQYF.

This chain joins TRBV19 and TRBJ2-7, with D perhaps matching TRBD1 (6 bases). The germline CDR1 and CDR2 sequences are LNHDA and SQIVND (reference sequence). The germline V and J ends were trimmed by 6 bases and 2 bases, with 8 bases remaining between them. The CDR3 has 12 amino acids. CDR3 loop: CASRGGTYEQYF. CDR3 DNA sequence: TGTGCCAGTAGAGGGGGTACCTACGAGCAGTACTTC.

This clone was found once. The chain recombines TRBV5-1 with TRBJ2-3; tentative D call: TRBD1 (5 bases). Per the germline V gene, CDR1 is SGHRS and CDR2 is YFSETQ. CDR3 length: 15 residues. V gave up 1 base and J gave up 3 bases, with 12 bases separating them. The CDR3 coding sequence is TGCGCCAGCAGCTTGCGGGCCCAGGGTACAGATACGCAGTATTTT. It codes for CASSLRAQGTDTQYF. Complete variable domain (other parts from reference TRBV5-1 and TRBJ2-3): KAGVTQTPRYLIKTRGQQVTLSCSPISGHRSVSWYQQTPGQGLQFLFEYFSETQRNKGNFPGRFSGRQFSNSRSEMNVSTLELGDSALYLCASSLRAQGTDTQYFGPGTRLTVL.

The V gene is TRBV27, the J gene TRBJ2-3, with TRBD2 matching 7 bases. V lost 6 bases to trimming and J lost 0 bases; unmatched junction nucleotides: 3. Germline CDR1 MNHEY, CDR2 SMNVEV (reference sequence). The length of the CDR3 is 14 residues. As DNA, the CDR3 is TGTGCCAGCAGCCCGGGACTAAGCACAGATACGCAGTATTTT. Amino acid sequence: CASSPGLSTDTQYF.

CDR3 nucleotide sequence: TGTGCCAGCGGACAGGGGGAAAATTCACCCCTCCACTTT. Its protein product is CASGQGENSPLHF. J is TRBJ1-6 and V is TRBV2, with TRBD1 matching over 10 bases. Germline CDR1 reads SNHLY; CDR2 reads FYNNEI. This CDR3 is 13 amino acids long. With V trimmed by 8 bases and J by 7 bases, 2 bases remained unmatched.

The rearrangement joins TRBV18 to TRBJ1-2, with 9 bases fitting TRBD1. Germline CDR1 is KGHSH and CDR2 is LQKENI. The V and J ends lost 4 bases and 3 bases, in that order; junction bases with no gene match: 0. This CDR3 has 13 residues. The CDR3 sequence: CASSRQGDYGYTF. CDR3 DNA: TGTGCCAGCTCACGACAGGGGGACTATGGCTACACCTTC.